This TCR beta chain comes out of a study of blood T cell repertoires in COVID-19 (dated by TCRdb to 2018 to 2021). Regarding the complete study: Samples covering the acute and convalescent phases of COVID-19 were provided by collaborators in the United States, Italy and Spain. The material from the prospective study consisted of cDNA or gDNA derived from T cells, B-cell-depleted T cells, or PBMCs. Subjects who had been exposed to COVID-19, were actively infected with it, or had recovered from it provided the deeply sampled blood TCRbeta repertoires that made up the dataset. A freely available public database, intended as a resource for researchers studying the immune response to SARS-CoV-2, is where the repertoires were released. The samples were drawn from two sources: the first 160 participants of the ongoing ImmuneRACE study, and 1,000 to 1,500 subjects contributed by 6 global collaborators. Nearly every sample came with metadata listing a de-identified subject ID, COVID-19 status, age in years and sex. Where available, HLA class I and class II types were obtained from metadata supplied by the sample provider rather than from assay-based typing. The study at large found these results: Clinical and demographic metadata were provided uncurated, with the amount varying by source and participant.

As regards this clone: This clone's antigen is unknown. Per-nucleotide qualities are absent, and no much larger clonotype sits a single base away.

Enrolling through a virtual design, the prospective study's participants ranged in age from about 18 to 89 years and lived across approximately 25 United States geographic areas. In the prospective study, cohorts were assigned on the basis of participant-reported clinical history obtained from a screening survey and a study questionnaire. Each participant in the prospective study had whole blood, serum and a nasopharyngeal or oropharyngeal swab collected by mobile phlebotomists. Prospective study participants could optionally give additional blood draws and questionnaires over a roughly two-month period. Blood samples from the prospective study were shipped frozen or at room temperature prior to DNA extraction. As encoded in the germline V gene (reference sequence), CDR1 is LNHDA while CDR2 is SQIVND. Reading from cysteine to phenylalanine, the CDR3 counts 14 amino acids. The CDR3 DNA has 42 bases and is translated from base 1. The V end gives up 4 bases and the J end 3 bases, leaving 4 bases in the junction not matched to a gene.

TCRbeta CDR3 regions were amplified from genomic DNA by means of the immunoSEQ Assay, a bias-controlled multiplex PCR. In the original analysis: Nucleated cell counts per sample were estimated from amplification of reference gene primers within the assay. To quantify the absolute abundance of each unique TCRbeta CDR3 rearrangement, sequence reads were collapsed and filtered. For each sample, productive Simpson clonality was calculated as the square root of Simpson's diversity index across productive rearrangements. TCRdb obtained this table from immuneACCESS and retained in-frame rearrangements with V and J assigned. These tables miss some clones; where compared with another copy, unresolved V genes account for less than half of the shortfall, and the remainder is unexplained. V, J and clone size are taken as reported in that table, and D and trimming were inferred from the DNA itself. The sample contains 100,000 to 150,000 clones, about 81% of them found a single time. The ten most abundant clones make up 2% to 2.5% of the sample.

This receptor was obtained from a man aged 35 to 55 with acute COVID-19. The sequenced sample was PBMCs or T cells enriched from blood (not recorded which). This sequence uses TRBV19 and TRBJ2-3; TRBD2 fits 7 bases in the junction. The nucleotide sequence reads as follows: TGTGCCAGTAGTACATGGGGGGGAACAGATACGCAGTATTTT. The encoded protein is CASSTWGGTDTQYF.